These 32 T cell receptor beta chains were all obtained from the same sample, sequenced in a study of T cells in Graves' hyperthyroidism and ophthalmopathy. Regions amplified from RNA transcripts were the TCR beta CDR3 regions. The HTBI primer set served for first-round RT-PCR of the TCR CDR3. TCRdb re-called the multiplex PCR reads with MiXCR, one entry per CDR3 protein. In the table there are some 250,000 distinct CDR3 sequences, less than 15% of which are singletons. Source material: blood. These receptors originate from a woman in her forties with Graves' hyperthyroidism that later progressed to Graves' ophthalmopathy.

This clonotype was picked up many times. V usage is TRBV3-1 and J usage is TRBJ2-2; D remains ambiguous. Germline-derived CDR1 and CDR2 are LGHDT and YNNKEL (reference sequence). This CDR3 is built from 15 residues. The V gene lost 1 base and the J gene lost 6 bases, with 12 bases spanning the gap. The CDR3 DNA sequence: TGTGCCAGCAGCCAAGGATTTATGCTCTCCGGGGAGCTGTTTTTT. Protein: CASSQGFMLSGELFF.

With respect to this clonotype: This could be a read error, since a much larger clone is one nucleotide away. V usage is TRBV18 and J usage is TRBJ2-1, with 8 bases fitting TRBD1. Germline-derived CDR1 and CDR2 are KGHSH and LQKENI. V lost 6 bases, J lost 3 bases, and 10 bases stayed unmatched. The CDR3 consists of 16 residues. Here the CDR3 reads CASSRLGQGFYNEQFF. CDR3 in DNA: TGTGCCAGCTCTAGACTTGGACAGGGCTTCTACAATGAGCAGTTCTTC.

Concerning this clonotype: This may arise from a read error, as a much more abundant clone is one base away. V gene TRBV7-8 combines with J gene TRBJ2-2, with D maybe TRBD2 (5 bases). Germline-derived CDR1 and CDR2 are SGHVS and FQNEAQ. This CDR3 spans 14 amino acids. Trimming removed 8 bases from V and 8 bases from J, with 18 bases in between. Here the CDR3 DNA reads TGTGCCAGCCAGCTGGAGGACGGTAGGGGGGAGCTGTTTTTT. This gives the protein CASQLEDGRGELFF. The full variable domain, in which reference TRBV7-8 and TRBJ2-2 provide the parts outside the CDR3, is GAGVSQSPRYKVAKRGQDVALRCDPISGHVSLFWYQQALGQGPEFLTYFQNEAQLDKSGLPSDRFFAERPEGSVSTLKIQRTQQEDSAVYLCASQLEDGRGELFFGEGSRLTVL.

V is TRBV20-1 and J is TRBJ1-1; D perhaps matches TRBD1 (5 bases). CDR3 length: 13 residues. The V gene's germline CDR1 is DFQATT and CDR2 SNEGSKA (reference sequence). V gave up 1 base and J gave up 6 bases, with 12 bases separating them. The DNA of the CDR3 is TGCAGTGCTAGAGCCGGGGGTCCGGCTGAAGCTTTCTTT. This codes for CSARAGGPAEAFF.

This clonotype has a count of ten or more. V and J are TRBV28 and TRBJ2-3; the match to TRBD2 covers 12 bases. Germline assignment: CDR1 MDHEN and CDR2 SYDVKM. The CDR3 is 19 amino acids. Trimming cost V 4 bases and J 4 bases; bases outside gene matches: 15. DNA for the CDR3: TGTGCCAGCAGTTCCCCTCGACTAGCGGGAGAGCACCGGCCAGATACGCAGTATTTT. Its protein product is CASSSPRLAGEHRPDTQYF.

This clonotype appeared many times. The CDR3 DNA reads as TGTGCCAGCAGTGATTCGGCAGATGCTACCTACGAGCAGTACTTC. Protein product: CASSDSADATYEQYF. The chain is built from TRBV6-1 and TRBJ2-7, with D uncertain. This CDR3 contains 15 residues. V was clipped by 3 bases and J by 2 bases, with 14 bases between them. Germline lookup yields CDR1 MNHNS and CDR2 SASEGT.

This clonotype occurred many times. This chain links TRBV4-2 with TRBJ1-2, with 7 bases matching TRBD1. Germline CDR1 and CDR2: LGHNA and YNFKEQ. The junction had 6 bases not matched to a gene; V was cut back by 3 bases and J by 2 bases. The CDR3 is 15 residues long. The CDR3 DNA follows: TGTGCCAGCAGCCAGGCGACAGGGTTAAACTATGGCTACACCTTC. It is translated as CASSQATGLNYGYTF.

This clonotype has just a few counts. This sequence joins TRBV7-9 and TRBJ2-3; 7 positions agree with TRBD2. Per germline, CDR1 SEHNR and CDR2 FQNEAQ (reference sequence). The J segment lost 2 bases and the V segment lost 3 bases, leaving 5 bases of the junction unmatched. This CDR3 region has 15 residues. The CDR3 DNA follows: TGTGCCAGCAGCTTGTGGGCGGGGGTCACAGATACGCAGTATTTT. Protein: CASSLWAGVTDTQYF.

V is TRBV7-9 and J is TRBJ1-3; 7 positions match TRBD1. This CDR3 contains 15 residues. Germline CDR1 is SEHNR and CDR2 is FQNEAQ (reference sequence). The junction had 12 bases not matched to a gene; V was cut back by 5 bases and J by 8 bases. CDR3 residues: CASSHTPTGSHTIYF. CDR3 nucleotide sequence: TGTGCCAGCAGCCATACGCCGACAGGGTCACACACCATATATTTT.

There are many counts of this clonotype. The J gene is TRBJ2-3, the V gene TRBV6-1; D is possibly TRBD2 (5 bases). Between the trimmed V and J ends, which lost 6 bases and 2 bases, there was a span of 9 bases. CDR1 and CDR2 (germline): MNHNS, SASEGT. The CDR3 extends over 13 amino acids. The CDR3 DNA sequence: TGTGCCAGCAGGTCAGACTACACAGATACGCAGTATTTT. Translated: CASRSDYTDTQYF.

This clonotype appeared many times. This chain joins TRBV4-1 and TRBJ2-1; D is unclear. CDR1 is MGHRA, CDR2 YSYEKL, per germline. This CDR3 contains 16 residues. V was trimmed by 1 base and J by 4 bases, leaving 14 bases between them. CDR3 sequence (DNA): TGCGCCAGCAGCCAAGGTGGCCAGGAGATTTACAATGAGCAGTTCTTC. Protein: CASSQGGQEIYNEQFF.

This clonotype was counted ten times or more. The genes are TRBV20-1 and TRBJ2-7; D perhaps matches TRBD1 (5 bases). The CDR3 is 15 amino acids. Looked up from germline, CDR1 is DFQATT and CDR2 is SNEGSKA (reference sequence). V lost 6 bases and J 0 bases, leaving 18 bases between the germline ends. The CDR3 region is CSAPVSGLPSYEQYF. CDR3 in DNA: TGCAGTGCCCCCGTTTCAGGGCTACCCTCCTACGAGCAGTACTTC.

There are many counts of this clonotype. The chain has TRBV19 and TRBJ1-3; D is unclear. This CDR3 contains 15 residues. Per germline, CDR1 LNHDA and CDR2 SQIVND (reference sequence). V lost 3 bases to trimming and J lost 4 bases, with 13 bases between them. The CDR3 nucleotides are TGTGCCAGTAGTATGCCGGGGTTGGCAGGAAACACCATATATTTT. Translation: CASSMPGLAGNTIYF.

This clonotype showed up just a few times. This chain uses TRBV9 with TRBJ2-3, with TRBD2 matching over 14 bases. The length of the CDR3 is 20 residues. The trim removed 4 bases at V and 2 bases at J, leaving 15 bases unmatched. The germline V gene has CDR1 SGDLS and CDR2 YYNGEE. The CDR3 is CASSPWTSGRFQGSTDTQYF. The CDR3, as DNA: TGTGCCAGCAGCCCTTGGACTAGCGGGAGGTTCCAGGGTTCCACAGATACGCAGTATTTT.

This clonotype was picked up many times. The gene calls are TRBV11-2 and TRBJ2-2, with a possible D match to TRBD1 (5 bases). The CDR3 is 17 residues long. Trimming removed 5 bases from V and 0 bases from J, with 16 bases in between. Germline CDR1 is SGHAT and CDR2 is FQNNGV. This CDR3 reads CASSKIRVGANTGELFF. The CDR3 nucleotides are TGTGCCAGCAGCAAAATTCGGGTAGGGGCGAACACCGGGGAGCTGTTTTTT. Using reference TRBV11-2 and TRBJ2-2 for the parts outside the CDR3, the full variable domain is EAGVAQSPRYKIIEKRQSVAFWCNPISGHATLYWYQQILGQGPKLLIQFQNNGVVDDSQLPKDRFSAERLKGVDSTLKIQPAKLEDSAVYLCASSKIRVGANTGELFFGEGSRLTVL.

This clonotype was detected many times. The rearrangement uses TRBV20-1 and TRBJ2-4, with D perhaps matching TRBD1 or TRBD2 (6 bases each). The CDR3 runs to 17 residues. The germline V gene encodes CDR1 DFQATT and CDR2 SNEGSKA (reference sequence). The germline V and J ends were trimmed by 0 bases and 0 bases, with 15 bases remaining between them. The CDR3 coding sequence is TGCAGTGCTAGAGAGGGGGGCGCGGGACTAGCCAAAAACATTCAGTACTTC. This gives the protein CSAREGGAGLAKNIQYF.

The chain combines TRBV6-1 with TRBJ2-7, with D perhaps TRBD2 (6 bases). The V end was cut by 3 bases, the J end by 3 bases, with 9 bases between. The length of the CDR3 is 13 residues. Germline CDR1 and CDR2: MNHNS and SASEGT. CDR3 sequence reads: CASSDSGGYEQYF. The CDR3 DNA sequence: TGTGCCAGCAGTGATAGCGGAGGCTACGAGCAGTACTTC.

This chain links TRBV5-6 with TRBJ2-7; D not resolved. V lost 3 bases to trimming and J lost 3 bases, with 19 bases between them. The CDR3 is 16 amino acids. Germline loops: CDR1 SGHDT, CDR2 YYEEEE. This chain's CDR3 is CASSSPDAALGYEQYF. CDR3 nucleotides: TGTGCCAGCAGCTCCCCCGACGCGGCCTTGGGCTACGAGCAGTACTTC.

This clonotype has a count of ten or more. The J gene is TRBJ2-7, the V gene TRBV19, with a weak D call TRBD2 (6 bases). V was shortened by 6 bases and J by 2 bases, with 20 bases between the two germline ends. CDR3 length: 16 residues. Germline-derived CDR1 and CDR2 are LNHDA and SQIVND (reference sequence). As DNA, the CDR3 is TGTGCCAGTAGCCACCGTAGGCAGGGAGGCACCTACGAGCAGTACTTC. This encodes CASSHRRQGGTYEQYF.

This clonotype was detected many times. V is TRBV7-9 and J is TRBJ1-4; D is unresolved. Germline lookup yields CDR1 SEHNR and CDR2 FQNEAQ (reference sequence). The CDR3 length is 14 residues. V was shortened by 2 bases and J by 8 bases, with 12 bases between the two germline ends. CDR3 in DNA: TGTGCCAGCAGCTTAAACCCAACGGGGGAAAAACTGTTTTTT. This encodes CASSLNPTGEKLFF.

Of note for this clonotype: A much larger clone sits a single nucleotide away, making a read error possible. This chain links TRBV28 with TRBJ1-5; tentative D call: TRBD1 (6 bases). The CDR3 sequence is 19 residues long. Germline CDR1 is MDHEN and CDR2 is SYDVKM. In DNA form, the CDR3 reads TGTGGCAGCTCCTTCTGGGGCCAGGGGAAATGGGTGAGCAATCAGCCCCAGCATTTT. It specifies CGSSFWGQGKWVSNQPQHF. Full variable domain (missing parts from reference TRBV28 and TRBJ1-5): DVKVTQSSRYLVKRTGEKVFLECVQDMDHENMFWYRQDPGLGLRLIYFSYDVKMKEKGDIPEGYSVSREKKERFSLILESASTNQTSMYLCGSSFWGQGKWVSNQPQHFGDGTRLSIL.

The chain uses TRBV6-5 and TRBJ2-2; weak D call: TRBD1 (5 bases). This CDR3 comprises 16 residues. Germline loops: CDR1 MNHEY, CDR2 SVGAGI. Trimming pared 0 bases from V and 1 base from J, leaving 9 bases between. The DNA for the CDR3 is TGTGCCAGCAGTTACTCGGCAGGGCTGAACACCGGGGAGCTGTTTTTT. Its translation: CASSYSAGLNTGELFF.

This clonotype was found many times. This chain links TRBV7-9 with TRBJ2-7; TRBD2 matches at 7 bases. The V and J ends lost 5 bases and 2 bases, in that order; junction bases with no gene match: 9. CDR1 SEHNR and CDR2 FQNEAQ come from the germline V gene (reference sequence). CDR3 length equals 15 residues. The CDR3 loop reads CASSHPGRPPYEQYF. CDR3 bases: TGTGCCAGCAGCCACCCCGGGAGGCCCCCCTACGAGCAGTACTTC.

At least ten counts were recorded for this clonotype. This chain links TRBV7-9 with TRBJ2-5; 7 bases line up with TRBD2. Per the germline V gene, CDR1 is SEHNR and CDR2 is FQNEAQ (reference sequence). V shed 2 bases and J 2 bases; nucleotides not matched to a gene: 2. The CDR3 spans 14 residues. CDR3 loop: CASSLTREQETQYF. The CDR3 region has the DNA TGTGCCAGCAGCTTAACGCGGGAGCAAGAGACCCAGTACTTC.

This clonotype appeared many times. The chain couples TRBV12-3 or TRBV12-4 to TRBJ2-6; the match to TRBD2 covers 7 bases. The CDR3 spans 19 residues. V lost 4 bases and J lost 1; bases outside the gene matches: 13. The CDR3 protein is CASSYLPWGGSSGANVLTF. The CDR3 DNA reads TGTGCCAGCAGTTACCTCCCATGGGGGGGGAGTTCTGGGGCCAACGTCCTGACTTTC.

Many counts were recorded for this clonotype. V and J are TRBV5-4 and TRBJ2-3, with 9 bases identical to TRBD2. The trim removed 10 bases at V and 0 bases at J, leaving 12 bases unmatched. Germline V gene lookup returns CDR1 SGHNT and CDR2 YYREEE (reference sequence). The CDR3 consists of 16 residues. The CDR3 DNA reads as TGTGCCGAGGGGGCTAGCGGGGTTATTAGCACAGATACGCAGTATTTT. It encodes CAEGASGVISTDTQYF.

This clonotype was detected many times. The chain employs TRBV25-1 and TRBJ1-3; D gene unclear. The CDR3 sequence is 15 residues long. The germline gives CDR1 MGHDK, CDR2 SYGVNS. V lost 1 base and J 4 bases, leaving 11 bases between the germline ends. The CDR3 protein is CASSELRLYGNTIYF. CDR3 in DNA: TGTGCCAGCAGTGAATTAAGGCTTTACGGAAACACCATATATTTT.

In its sample, this clonotype was seen a few times. The chain employs TRBV14 and TRBJ1-5; no reliable D call. The CDR3 runs 16 residues. Trimming pared 0 bases from V and 0 bases from J, leaving 9 bases between. Germline CDR1 reads SGHDN; CDR2 reads FVKESK. The CDR3 DNA follows: TGTGCCAGCAGCCAAGATAGGGCAGCTAGCAATCAGCCCCAGCATTTT. It yields the protein CASSQDRAASNQPQHF. Full variable domain (rest looked up from reference TRBV14 and TRBJ1-5): EAGVTQFPSHSVIEKGQTVTLRCDPISGHDNLYWYRRVMGKEIKFLLHFVKESKQDESGMPNNRFLAERTGGTYSTLKVQPAELEDSGVYFCASSQDRAASNQPQHFGDGTRLSIL.

The table lists this clonotype with a count of one. A read error may be the cause here, since a much bigger clone is one base away. This chain uses TRBV20-1 with TRBJ2-5; no clear D. CDR1 is DFQATT, CDR2 SNEGSKA, per germline (reference sequence). This CDR3 is built from 14 residues. CDR3 sequence reads: CSARASSFQVTQYF. The CDR3, as DNA: TGCAGTGCTAGAGCTTCGTCGTTCCAAGTGACCCAGTACTTC.

This clonotype was detected a few times. The rearrangement uses TRBV4-2 and TRBJ2-7; TRBD2 matches 7 bases. Germline CDR1 is LGHNA and CDR2 is YNFKEQ. J gave up 3 bases and V 1 base, and 9 bases lay outside the gene matches. CDR3 length equals 16 residues. The CDR3 protein is CASSQGPPGLLYEQYF. CDR3 DNA: TGTGCCAGCAGCCAAGGCCCCCCGGGACTACTCTACGAGCAGTACTTC.

To note about this clonotype: One base away lies a much larger clone, so this may be a sequencing read error. The chain links TRBV3-1 to TRBJ2-1; a possible D gene is TRBD2 (5 bases). Trimming shortened V by 0 bases and J by 9 bases, and 18 bases separated the two germline ends. This CDR3 is 16 amino acids long. From germline, CDR1 is LGHDT and CDR2 YNNKEL (reference sequence). CDR3 residues: CASSQDGVLRASEQFF. CDR3 bases: TGTGCCAGCAGCCAAGATGGGGTACTGAGGGCTAGTGAGCAGTTCTTC.

This clonotype was seen at least ten times. V is TRBV6-2 or TRBV6-3 and J is TRBJ2-5; unclear D gene. This CDR3 spans 12 amino acids. The V gene lost 2 bases and the J gene lost 11 bases, with 12 bases spanning the gap. Germline loops: CDR1 MNHEY, CDR2 SVGEGT. The CDR3 region has the DNA TGTGCCAGCAGTTACGAGATGCGGTTTCAGTACTTC. Its translation is CASSYEMRFQYF.